The 10 T cell receptor beta chains given below trace back to one sample, sequenced in a study of blood T cells in healthy people across ages. Next came a second PCR, run for roughly 6 to 11 cycles, which used a sample-barcoded 5' primer along with a J-beta primer mix. TCRdb re-derived calls from the 5' RACE reads in MiXCR, one entry per CDR3 protein. This sample has roughly 1.5 million distinct CDR3 sequences, with approximately 39% found just once. Material for sequencing was blood. All receptors derive from a woman between 18 and 30 years old in good health.

J is TRBJ2-5 and V is TRBV11-2; TRBD2 matches at 10 bases. Trimming at V came to 0 bases and at J to 11 bases, leaving 12 bases not matched to a gene. CDR3 length: 16 amino acids. Germline V gives CDR1 SGHAT, CDR2 FQNNGV. CDR3 DNA: TGTGCCAGCAGCTTAGACCCGGGACTAGCGTTTAATGAGCAGTACTTC. Residues: CASSLDPGLAFNEQYF.

This clonotype was counted a few times. The chain links TRBV20-1 to TRBJ1-2, with D perhaps matching TRBD1 (5 bases). Germline V gene lookup returns CDR1 DFQATT and CDR2 SNEGSKA (reference sequence). CDR3 size: 13 residues. Trimming took off 1 base at V and 6 bases at J, with 12 bases between the two ends. CDR3 loop: CSARGGGFHGYTF. The CDR3 region has the DNA TGCAGTGCTAGAGGGGGGGGGTTCCATGGCTACACCTTC.

The chain employs TRBV28 and TRBJ2-1; 11 nucleotides agree with TRBD2. The V gene's germline CDR1 is MDHEN and CDR2 SYDVKM. With V trimmed by 6 bases and J by 6 bases, 7 bases remained unmatched. The CDR3 totals 15 residues. The CDR3 bases are TGTGCCAGCAGCAGTAGCGGGAGGGCGTCCAATGAGCAGTTCTTC. It yields the protein CASSSSGRASNEQFF.

This clonotype was observed a single time. This rearrangement joins TRBV7-2 to TRBJ1-2; D is uncertain. The V and J ends lost 3 bases and 2 bases respectively, with 13 bases between them. The CDR3 runs 15 residues. CDR1 and CDR2 from the germline V gene are SGHTA and FQGNSA. CDR3 nucleotide sequence: TGTGCCAGCAGCTTCCAAGACCGGGGAAACTATGGCTACACCTTC. The encoded protein is CASSFQDRGNYGYTF.

The V gene is TRBV3-1, the J gene TRBJ1-6; 10 nucleotides align to TRBD1. The length of the CDR3 is 16 residues. Looked up from germline, CDR1 is LGHDT and CDR2 is YNNKEL (reference sequence). V lost 0 bases and J lost 10; bases outside the gene matches: 6. In DNA, the CDR3 is TGTGCCAGCAGCCAAGAATGGGGACAGGGGTCGTCACCCCTCCACTTT. This gives the protein CASSQEWGQGSSPLHF.

This sequence joins TRBV4-3 and TRBJ2-1, with 10 bases fitting TRBD2. V was pared by 0 bases and J by 10 bases, with 9 bases of the junction left unmatched. The CDR3 loop spans 16 amino acids. CDR1 LGHNA and CDR2 YSLEER come from the germline V gene. CDR3 sequence: CASSQDIMLAGAEQFF. The DNA for the CDR3 is TGCGCCAGCAGCCAAGATATAATGCTAGCGGGGGCAGAGCAGTTCTTC.

In its sample, this clonotype was seen once. Because it lacks the conserved phenylalanine or tryptophan at the end, this CDR3 is likely a read error. This sequence joins TRBV2 and TRBJ1-2, with a tentative D call TRBD1 (5 bases). In germline, CDR1 is SNHLY, CDR2 FYNNEI. The length of the CDR3 is 13 residues. V was trimmed by 3 bases and J by 4 bases, leaving 9 bases between them. The CDR3 here is CASSDQTVYGYTL. CDR3 nucleotide sequence: TGTGCCAGCAGTGATCAGACAGTCTATGGCTACACCTTA.

This clonotype was counted ten times or more. A read error may produce the germline difference seen at one junction end. This chain uses TRBV12-3 or TRBV12-4 with TRBJ1-2; 8 nucleotides align to TRBD1. The CDR3 runs to 14 residues. CDR3 protein: CASSLAGQAYGYTF. The CDR3 bases are TGCGCCAGCAGCTTGGCGGGACAGGCTTATGGCTACACCTTC.

V is TRBV20-1 and J is TRBJ2-1; TRBD1 is a possible D gene (6 bases). The germline CDR1 and CDR2 sequences are DFQATT and SNEGSKA (reference sequence). V dropped 6 bases and J dropped 9 bases, with 15 bases sitting between them. CDR3 length: 12 residues. DNA for the CDR3: TGCAGTGCCCCGGCCCAGGGGAGTGAGCAGTTCTTC. Encoded protein: CSAPAQGSEQFF.

This sequence joins TRBV20-1 and TRBJ1-3, with D tentatively TRBD1 (5 bases). The germline V gene encodes CDR1 DFQATT and CDR2 SNEGSKA (reference sequence). V lost 2 bases, J lost 5 bases, and 16 bases lay in between. The CDR3 is 15 amino acids. Here the CDR3 DNA reads TGCAGTGCTAGACCACGTGGGACGGTACGAAACACCATATATTTT. Translating gives CSARPRGTVRNTIYF.